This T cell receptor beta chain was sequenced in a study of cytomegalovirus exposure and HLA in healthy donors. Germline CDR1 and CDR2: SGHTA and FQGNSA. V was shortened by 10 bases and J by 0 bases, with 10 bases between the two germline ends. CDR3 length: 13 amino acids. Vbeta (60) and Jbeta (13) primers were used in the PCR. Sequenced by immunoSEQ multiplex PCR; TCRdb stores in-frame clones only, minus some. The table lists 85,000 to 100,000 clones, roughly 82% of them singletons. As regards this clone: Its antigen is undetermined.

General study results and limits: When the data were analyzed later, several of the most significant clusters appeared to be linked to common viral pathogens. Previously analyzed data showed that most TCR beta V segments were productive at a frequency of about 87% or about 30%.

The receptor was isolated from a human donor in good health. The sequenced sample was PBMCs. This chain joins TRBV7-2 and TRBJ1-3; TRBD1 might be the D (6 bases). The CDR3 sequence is CATRGVSGNTIYF. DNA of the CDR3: TGTGCCACCAGGGGAGTCTCTGGAAACACCATATATTTT.